This T cell receptor (beta chain) was sequenced during a study of blood T cell repertoires in COVID-19. Study-level background: PBMCs, B-cell-depleted T cells, or T cells were the source of the cDNA or gDNA that made up the material.

Study members were between about 18 and 100 years old and lived in 25 or so US regions. This table comes from immunoSEQ multiplex PCR, and its TCRdb copy is limited to in-frame clones, with some not included. The table includes 210,000 or so clones, around 86% detected once. The clonotype originates from a woman aged 45-65 years with acute COVID-19. Sequenced sample: PBMCs or T cells enriched from blood (not recorded which).

The chain's CDR3 is CATSDRGQGFGSFGYTF. CDR3 in DNA: TGTGCCACCAGTGACAGGGGACAGGGGTTCGGAAGTTTTGGCTACACCTTC. This chain connects TRBV24-1 to TRBJ1-2, with 10 bases fitting TRBD1. Germline-derived CDR1 and CDR2 are KGHDR and SFDVKD. J was trimmed by 7 bases and V by 4 bases; bases with no gene match: 14. The CDR3 length is 17 residues.